One TCR beta chain is described in this entry. The antigen is not known. These data come from a study of shared clonotypes between healthy human individuals. Overall study context: CD4 naive cells filled three plates per donor, CD4 memory three, CD8 naive two and CD8 memory one. Study findings and constraints: Naive CD4 clonotypes were shared across several donors at roughly 5%.

Researchers ran the assay at a deep level. The method was immunoSEQ multiplex PCR; TCRdb's version includes in-frame clones alone and lacks a portion of them. The table shows more than 600,000 clones, with approximately 90% occurring only once. Naive CD8 cells lacked CD45RO, underwent positive selection for CCR7 and left out terminally differentiated effector memory CD45RA+ cells. This clonotype was sampled from a man in his thirties or forties in good health. Sample: naive CD8+ T cells sorted from blood.

The CDR3 protein is CASSYGRANEQYF. DNA for the CDR3: TGTGCCAGCAGTTACGGCAGGGCAAACGAGCAGTACTTC. The chain joins TRBV6-5 to TRBJ2-7; the D gene is possibly TRBD1 (5 bases). The germline V and J ends were trimmed by 2 bases and 5 bases, with 10 bases remaining between them. Germline CDR1 MNHEY, CDR2 SVGAGI. This CDR3 is 13 amino acids long.